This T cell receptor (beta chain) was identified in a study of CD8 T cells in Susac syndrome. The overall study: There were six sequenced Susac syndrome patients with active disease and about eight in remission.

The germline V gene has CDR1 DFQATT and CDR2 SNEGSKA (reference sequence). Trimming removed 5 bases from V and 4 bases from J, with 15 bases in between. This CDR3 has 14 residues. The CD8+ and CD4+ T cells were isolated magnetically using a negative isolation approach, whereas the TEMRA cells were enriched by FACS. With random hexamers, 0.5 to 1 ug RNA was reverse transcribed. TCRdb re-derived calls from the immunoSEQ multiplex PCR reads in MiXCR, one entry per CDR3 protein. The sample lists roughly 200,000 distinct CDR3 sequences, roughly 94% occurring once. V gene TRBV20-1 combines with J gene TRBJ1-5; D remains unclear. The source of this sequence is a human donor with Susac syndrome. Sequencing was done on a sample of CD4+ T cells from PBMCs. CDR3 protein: CSASQSLGNQPQHF. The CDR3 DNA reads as TGCAGTGCTTCACAGTCCCTAGGAAATCAGCCCCAGCATTTT.